Here is one T cell receptor beta chain with its context. These data come from a study of blood T cell repertoires in COVID-19. In the source study's methods: Nucleated cell number was recorded as an estimate derived from reference gene primer amplification. The protocol was immunoSEQ multiplex PCR, while the TCRdb copy is restricted to in-frame clones and leaves out a portion. The V and J calls and clone size come from that table; D and trimming were worked out from the DNA. The table lists about 300,000 clones, about 91% of them singletons, with just under 7% in the top ten. The material sequenced was peripheral blood. The TCR comes from a woman in her twenties or thirties who had recovered from COVID-19.

The CDR3 DNA follows: TGCGCCAGCAGCTTCATGAGCGGGGGGCACGAGACCCAGTACTTC. Translation gives CASSFMSGGHETQYF. This chain joins TRBV5-1 and TRBJ2-5, with TRBD2 matching over 9 bases. The CDR3 consists of 15 residues. V was pared by 2 bases and J by 5 bases, with 7 bases of the junction left unmatched. The germline V gene encodes CDR1 SGHRS and CDR2 YFSETQ.